The 2 T cell receptor beta chains below all came from one sample that was sequenced in a study of OX40 agonist ivuxolimab in advanced cancers. Here immunoSEQ multiplex PCR was the method, and the copy in TCRdb shows in-frame clones only, minus some. This table holds 65,000 to 75,000 clones, about four fifths found once. The specimen was CD4+ or CD8+ T cells sorted from blood, collected in a trial of the OX40 agonist ivuxolimab. The receptors were sampled from an adult with an advanced solid tumor such as melanoma, head and neck, liver or kidney cancer.

V is TRBV5-6 and J is TRBJ1-2; D not certain. Germline-derived CDR1 and CDR2 are SGHDT and YYEEEE. V shed 4 bases and J shed 3 bases, with 13 bases lying between them. The CDR3 is made up of 14 amino acids. The CDR3 loop is CASSLQSADYGYTF. CDR3 coding DNA: TGTGCCAGCAGCCTCCAGTCCGCCGACTATGGCTACACCTTC.

This clone was picked up one time. This chain uses TRBV11-2 with TRBJ2-5; D gene uncertain. Per germline, CDR1 SGHAT and CDR2 FQNNGV. The CDR3 totals 13 residues. The V and J ends lost 0 bases and 2 bases respectively, with 4 bases between them. CDR3 in DNA: TGTGCCAGCAGCTTAGAACAGCAAGAGACCCAGTACTTC. Amino acid sequence: CASSLEQQETQYF.